This paragraph covers one TCR beta chain sequence. The CDR3 extends over 16 amino acids. The germline gives CDR1 KGHSH, CDR2 LQKENI. V was trimmed by 1 base and J by 4 bases, leaving 14 bases between them. This sample stems from a study of blood T cell repertoires in COVID-19. Study context: The United States, Italy and Spain were the sources of the acute and convalescent COVID-19 samples.

In the source study's methods: Reference gene primers were amplified, and this amplification served to estimate nucleated cell counts. Assay: immunoSEQ multiplex PCR; the TCRdb copy retains only in-frame clones and omits some. V and J calls and clone size are those listed in that table; D and trimming were worked out from the DNA. The repertoire includes roughly 200,000 clones, around nine tenths of them detected once, and roughly 5.6% sits in the top ten. Sequencing was performed on peripheral blood. This clonotype was obtained from a man aged 40-49 years with active or convalescent COVID-19. The chain links TRBV18 to TRBJ2-1, with D perhaps matching TRBD1 (6 bases). In DNA, the CDR3 is TGTGCCAGCTCACCACGGTCACCGGGGACATACAATGAGCAGTTCTTC. Its translation is CASSPRSPGTYNEQFF.